This T cell receptor (beta chain) was profiled in a study of T cell responses to AZD1222 COVID-19 vaccine. Some clones are missing from TCRdb's copy, which holds only in-frame ones; the method was immunoSEQ multiplex PCR. The sample contains 140,000 to 150,000 clones, roughly nine tenths of which appear only once. The germline V gene has CDR1 SGHRS and CDR2 YFSETQ. V gave up 5 bases and J gave up 1 base, with 15 bases separating them. The CDR3 runs 15 residues. The receptor's source is an adult in good health. The source was peripheral blood, collected on day 0 of AZD1222 vaccination. The rearrangement uses TRBV5-1 and TRBJ1-1, with D perhaps matching TRBD1 (5 bases). CDR3 sequence reads: CASSRGLGGNTEAFF. The CDR3 nucleotides read TGCGCCAGCAGTCGGGGACTGGGTGGGAACACTGAAGCTTTCTTT.